The rows below give T cell receptor beta chains drawn from one sample of a study of early T cells in non-severe SARS-CoV-2 infection. TCRdb itself ran the 5' RACE reads through MiXCR, one entry per CDR3 protein. The sample has about 26,000 distinct CDR3 sequences, approximately 5.1% seen once. Specimen: whole blood. Receptors originate from an adult who was a healthcare worker with PCR-confirmed SARS-CoV-2 infection or an uninfected control (not recorded which). CDR3s include the opening cysteine and the closing phenylalanine or tryptophan. D genes are given only for firm matches. Rows give clone size only sometimes, using once, few, many, or a class for an expanded clone.

v_gene	d_gene	j_gene	abundance	CDR3nt	CDR3aa
TRBV6-6	-	TRBJ2-2	many	TGTGCCAGCAATCCCGGGGGCCCGACCGGGGAGCTGTTTTTT	CASNPGGPTGELFF
TRBV19	-	TRBJ1-1	few	TGTGCCAGTAGTCCCCAGGGAGCCGCCCTCCGTGAAGCTTTCTTT	CASSPQGAALREAFF
TRBV10-1	-	TRBJ1-1	-	TGCGCCAGCAGTGAGCACAGAATGAACACTGAAGCTTTCTTT	CASSEHRMNTEAFF
TRBV7-9	-	TRBJ1-2	few	TGTGCCAGCAGCGGGACCGCGTATGGCTACACCTTC	CASSGTAYGYTF
TRBV10-3	TRBD2	TRBJ2-3	many	TGTGCCATCAGTGAGACTAGCGGGGGGTGGAGCACAGATACGCAGTATTTT	CAISETSGGWSTDTQYF
TRBV11-2	-	TRBJ2-5	many	TGTGCCAGCAGCTTGCCAAGAGAGACCCAGTACTTC	CASSLPRETQYF
TRBV7-3	-	TRBJ2-2	many	TGTGCCAGCAGCTTCCTCGACGGCGGGGAGCTGTTTTTT	CASSFLDGGELFF
TRBV7-2	TRBD2	TRBJ2-3	few	TGTGCCAGCAGCCCTAAGCGGGGGAGAGATACGCAGTATTTT	CASSPKRGRDTQYF
TRBV7-8	-	TRBJ2-3	few	TGTGCCAGCAGCTTACGGGGGGCTACTACAGATACGCAGTATTTT	CASSLRGATTDTQYF
TRBV10-3	TRBD1	TRBJ2-5	few	TGTGCCATCAGGGCGACAGGGCCAGAGACCCAGTACTTC	CAIRATGPETQYF
TRBV7-3	-	TRBJ1-1	many	TGTGCCAGCAGCGTAGGAGAGGGAGGAAACACTGAAGCTTTCTTT	CASSVGEGGNTEAFF
TRBV9	-	TRBJ2-2	few	TGTGCCAGCAGCGTACAGGGATCGGGCACCGGGGAGCTGTTTTTT	CASSVQGSGTGELFF
TRBV12-3/TRBV12-4	-	TRBJ1-1	-	TGTGCCAGCAGAGTTCCAGGGAACACTGAAGCTTTCTTT	CASRVPGNTEAFF
TRBV7-3	-	TRBJ2-6	few	TGTGCCAGCAGCATTAACTCTGGGGCCAACGTCCTGACTTTC	CASSINSGANVLTF
TRBV24-1	-	TRBJ2-1	many	TGTGCCACCAGTCAGTGGGGTGAGCAGTTCTTC	CATSQWGEQFF
TRBV6-5	-	TRBJ2-3	few	TGTGCCAGCAGTTACACCGGGGGATCGGATACGCAGTATTTT	CASSYTGGSDTQYF
TRBV7-2	-	TRBJ2-7	many	TGTGCCAGCAGCTTAGTCTCCGCGGGGACCTTCTACGAGCAGTACTTC	CASSLVSAGTFYEQYF
TRBV7-2	-	TRBJ2-1	many	TGTGCCAGCAGCTCCCTGGGACATCGGCTCGATGAGCAGTTCTTC	CASSSLGHRLDEQFF
TRBV7-2	-	TRBJ2-7	few	TGTGCCATCTGGCGCGAGGGTCCCACCTACGAGCAGTACTTC	CAIWREGPTYEQYF
TRBV29-1	-	TRBJ2-1	many	TGCAGCGTTGAATCGAGCGCCGGCGACAATGAGCAGTTCTTC	CSVESSAGDNEQFF
TRBV7-2	-	TRBJ2-3	many	TGTGCCAGCAGCTTACACCTCGGCTATGAGGGCACAGATACGCAGTATTTT	CASSLHLGYEGTDTQYF
TRBV29-1	TRBD1	TRBJ2-5	many	TGCAGCGTAACCACAGGGGGCAGGGGAGAGACCCAGTACTTC	CSVTTGGRGETQYF
TRBV7-2	TRBD1	TRBJ2-7	many	TGTGCCAGCAGCTTTCAGGGGGATTCCTACGAGCAGTACTTC	CASSFQGDSYEQYF
TRBV29-1	-	TRBJ1-1	many	TGCAGCCATCGGGGGGCGCGAGGCACTGAAGCTTTCTTT	CSHRGARGTEAFF
TRBV4-3	-	TRBJ2-2	many	TGCGCCAGCAGCCAAGACTGGTCCGGGGAGCTGTTTTTT	CASSQDWSGELFF
TRBV6-5	-	TRBJ1-1	many	TGTGCCAGCAGCTGGACAGTGAACACTGAAGCTTTCTTT	CASSWTVNTEAFF
TRBV5-1	TRBD1	TRBJ2-7	many	TGCGCCAGCAGCTTGGTCGGGACAGGCCCATCCTACGAGCAGTACTTC	CASSLVGTGPSYEQYF
TRBV7-2	-	TRBJ2-6	-	TGTGCCAGCAGCTTAAGGAGCTCTGGGGCCAACGTCCTGACTTTC	CASSLRSSGANVLTF
TRBV11-2	-	TRBJ2-1	many	TGTGCCAGCACCAATCCGGGGATCAATGAGCAGTTCTTC	CASTNPGINEQFF
TRBV4-1	-	TRBJ2-1	many	TGCGCCAGCAGCCAAGAGGTTGGGTACTCATACAATGAGCAGTTCTTC	CASSQEVGYSYNEQFF
TRBV11-3	-	TRBJ2-7	many	TGTGCCAGCAGCTCACGGGACAGCGGGGGATACGAGCAGTACTTC	CASSSRDSGGYEQYF
TRBV3-1	-	TRBJ1-2	medium-sized	TGTGCCAGCAGCCCCCGACAAGGAAGCTATGGCTACACCTTC	CASSPRQGSYGYTF
TRBV5-4	TRBD2	TRBJ2-3	many	TGTGCCAGCAGCTCTAAAGCGGGGGCGATCACAGATACGCAGTATTTT	CASSSKAGAITDTQYF
TRBV7-2	TRBD1	TRBJ1-2	few	TGTGCCAGCAGCTTAGGGACAGGGGTTTCTAACTATGGCTACACCTTC	CASSLGTGVSNYGYTF
TRBV11-2	-	TRBJ2-1	many	TGTGCCAGCCTCCTAGGAAGCTACAATGAGCAGTTCTTC	CASLLGSYNEQFF
TRBV5-1	-	TRBJ2-3	many	TGCGCCAGCAGCTTCACCGGCGCGGGGACAGATACGCAGTATTTT	CASSFTGAGTDTQYF
TRBV20-1	TRBD1	TRBJ1-1	few	TGCAGTGCTACCCGGGACAGTTACACTGAAGCTTTCTTT	CSATRDSYTEAFF
TRBV5-1	-	TRBJ2-5	many	TGCGCCAGCAGCTCCCGTCAGGGCACAAGTACCCAGTACTTC	CASSSRQGTSTQYF
TRBV20-1	TRBD2	TRBJ2-1	-	TGCAGTGCTAGCGGGGGGGTCCTCAATGAGCAGTTCTTC	CSASGGVLNEQFF
TRBV12-3/TRBV12-4	TRBD1	TRBJ2-1	many	TGTGCCAGCAGTTTAGCTCGAAGGACAGGGGTCTCCTACAATGAGCAGTTCTTC	CASSLARRTGVSYNEQFF
TRBV20-1	TRBD1	TRBJ2-7	-	TGCAGTGCTCGCTTGCAGGGACAGGGGGCTCACGAGCAGTACTTC	CSARLQGQGAHEQYF
TRBV20-1	TRBD1	TRBJ2-5	many	TGCAGTGCTAGAGATGGGGGGACAGGGGTGGAGACCCAGTACTTC	CSARDGGTGVETQYF